Each of the 25 T cell receptor beta chains below was sequenced from the same sample in a study of PD-1 blockade in classical Hodgkin lymphoma. Clones were sequenced by immunoSEQ multiplex PCR, and TCRdb holds only the in-frame ones, with some missing. The sample includes about 30,000 clones, over 55% of them seen just once. Relapses following autologous stem cell transplantation were seen in all patients, with brentuximab vedotin exposure varying. Sequencing used peripheral blood mononuclear cells (PBMCs), obtained before the second cycle of nivolumab. The receptors here all came from a human donor with classical Hodgkin lymphoma.

V and J are TRBV10-3 and TRBJ2-2; TRBD1 matches at 8 bases. The ends lost 3 bases at V and 2 bases at J; junction bases unmatched: 5. The CDR3 spans 16 residues. Germline values: CDR1 ENHRY, CDR2 SYGVKD. The CDR3 region has the DNA TGTGCCATCAGTGATTCCGGGACAGGAAACACCGGGGAGCTGTTTTTT. This translates into CAISDSGTGNTGELFF.

This clone is labeled as medium-sized. The V gene is TRBV5-6, the J gene TRBJ2-7; TRBD2 is a possible D gene (5 bases). Germline values: CDR1 SGHDT, CDR2 YYEEEE. V was clipped by 3 bases and J by 3 bases, with 13 bases between them. The CDR3 has 14 amino acids. In nucleotides, the CDR3 is TGTGCCAGCAGCTCAGATCGGAGGATCTACGAGCAGTACTTC. Protein product: CASSSDRRIYEQYF.

The chain carries TRBV6-5 and TRBJ1-2, with D hard to call. Germline lookup yields CDR1 MNHEY and CDR2 SVGAGI. V was pared by 6 bases and J by 0 bases, with 8 bases between. The CDR3 consists of 13 residues. In DNA form, the CDR3 reads TGTGCCAGCAGGCTAGGACCTAACTATGGCTACACCTTC. Protein: CASRLGPNYGYTF.

The genes are TRBV14 and TRBJ2-1; possibly TRBD1 for D (6 bases). Germline CDR1 SGHDN, CDR2 FVKESK. The germline V and J ends were trimmed by 1 base and 8 bases, with 15 bases remaining between them. This CDR3 spans 15 amino acids. In nucleotides, the CDR3 is TGTGCCAGCAGCCAAGCGTCTGGGGGCGGCTATGAGCAGTTCTTC. Its protein is CASSQASGGGYEQFF. The full variable domain, rest sourced from reference TRBV14 and TRBJ2-1, is EAGVTQFPSHSVIEKGQTVTLRCDPISGHDNLYWYRRVMGKEIKFLLHFVKESKQDESGMPNNRFLAERTGGTYSTLKVQPAELEDSGVYFCASSQASGGGYEQFFGPGTRLTVL.

The V and J genes are TRBV5-5 and TRBJ2-1; unclear D gene. The length of the CDR3 is 16 residues. The V and J ends lost 1 base and 7 bases respectively, with 18 bases between them. Germline-derived CDR1 and CDR2 are SGHKS and YYEKEE (reference sequence). The CDR3 here is CASSLLVPIRTNEQFF. The CDR3, as DNA: TGTGCCAGCAGCTTGCTCGTCCCCATCCGTACGAATGAGCAGTTCTTC.

The rearrangement joins TRBV19 to TRBJ1-4; 7 bases agree with TRBD1. Trimming at V came to 10 bases and at J to 4 bases, leaving 6 bases not matched to a gene. The germline CDR1 and CDR2 sequences are LNHDA and SQIVND (reference sequence). The CDR3 runs 13 residues. CDR3 sequence: CATMGTVNEKLFF. Here the CDR3 DNA reads TGTGCCACAATGGGGACAGTTAATGAAAAACTGTTTTTT.

This clone showed up just once. The J gene is TRBJ2-1, the V gene TRBV30, with TRBD2 as a possible D gene (7 bases). The CDR3 totals 14 residues. Deletions cut 5 bases from V and 6 bases from J, with 17 bases between. Germline CDR1 is GTSNPN and CDR2 is SVGIG (reference sequence). The CDR3 DNA sequence: TGTGCCTGGGGAGGTGGGGGGGCTTCCAATGAGCAGTTCTTC. Encoded protein: CAWGGGGASNEQFF.

This chain links TRBV13 with TRBJ2-1; D is tentatively TRBD1 or TRBD2 (6 bases each). Germline V gene lookup returns CDR1 PRHDT and CDR2 FYEKMQ (reference sequence). The CDR3 loop spans 16 amino acids. Trimming shortened V by 5 bases and J by 8 bases, and 22 bases separated the two germline ends. CDR3 bases: TGTGCCAGCAGCCAACTCCGGGGGCAGGGGTGGGATGAGCAGTTCTTC. Its protein is CASSQLRGQGWDEQFF.

The rearrangement links TRBV11-2 to TRBJ1-1; no definite D call. The length of the CDR3 is 15 residues. Trimming took 2 bases from V and 5 from J, leaving 15 bases between them. In germline, CDR1 is SGHAT, CDR2 FQNNGV. The CDR3 loop reads CASSLLGLGSTEAFF. Here the CDR3 DNA reads TGTGCCAGCAGCTTATTGGGGTTGGGGAGTACTGAAGCTTTCTTT.

The J gene is TRBJ1-1, the V gene TRBV4-1; 7 bases match TRBD1. Trimming at V came to 0 bases and at J to 1 base, leaving 2 bases not matched to a gene. This CDR3 has 15 residues. CDR1 and CDR2 from the germline V gene are MGHRA and YSYEKL. The CDR3 sequence: CASSQDAGGNTEAFF. The DNA for the CDR3 is TGCGCCAGCAGCCAAGATGCAGGGGGGAACACTGAAGCTTTCTTT.

V is TRBV5-4 and J is TRBJ1-2, with unresolved D. This CDR3 is built from 12 residues. V was shortened by 0 bases and J by 8 bases, with 8 bases between the two germline ends. The germline gives CDR1 SGHNT, CDR2 YYREEE (reference sequence). This CDR3 is CASSLDVGGYTF. The DNA of the CDR3 is TGTGCCAGCAGCTTGGATGTCGGGGGCTACACCTTC.

This clone was detected a few times. The chain carries TRBV2 and TRBJ2-7; 10 nucleotides line up with TRBD1. This CDR3 is built from 15 residues. V was clipped by 2 bases and J by 3 bases; unmatched bases: 4. The germline V gene encodes CDR1 SNHLY and CDR2 FYNNEI. In DNA, the CDR3 is TGTGCCAGCAGTGAACTTGGACAGGGGGACTACGAGCAGTACTTC. Translation: CASSELGQGDYEQYF.

This clone was observed a single time. The V gene is TRBV2, the J gene TRBJ2-7; 9 bases line up with TRBD2. Germline loops: CDR1 SNHLY, CDR2 FYNNEI. The CDR3 has 18 amino acids. After removal of 2 bases from V and 2 bases from J, the junction contained 13 bases not matched to a gene. The CDR3 DNA sequence: TGTGCCAGCAGTGAAATCCTGGGCGGGAGGGGGAAAGCCTACGAGCAGTACTTC. Translating gives CASSEILGGRGKAYEQYF.

The V gene is TRBV7-9, the J gene TRBJ2-2; TRBD1 matches 7 bases. V trimming: 5 bases; J trimming: 3 bases; junction bases outside the gene matches: 6. The CDR3 covers 15 residues. The germline gives CDR1 SEHNR, CDR2 FQNEAQ (reference sequence). Here the CDR3 DNA reads TGTGCCAGCAGCGCACTCACAGGGGACACCGGGGAGCTGTTTTTT. This encodes CASSALTGDTGELFF.

The gene calls are TRBV30 and TRBJ1-2; D is perhaps TRBD1 (5 bases). CDR3 size: 15 residues. V lost 2 bases to trimming and J lost 8 bases, with 21 bases between them. From germline, CDR1 is GTSNPN and CDR2 SVGIG (reference sequence). CDR3 residues: CAWSSRTTALDGYTF. For the CDR3, the DNA is TGTGCCTGGAGTTCACGGACAACAGCACTCGACGGCTACACCTTC.

The chain employs TRBV2 and TRBJ2-7; TRBD1 matches 7 bases. Germline CDR1 reads SNHLY; CDR2 reads FYNNEI. The length of the CDR3 is 14 residues. Trimming took 7 bases from V and 3 from J; bases not matched to a gene: 9. For the CDR3, the DNA is TGTGCCAGCAAGGTAGGGGGCGAGATCTACGAGCAGTACTTC. Encoded protein: CASKVGGEIYEQYF.

The gene calls are TRBV9 and TRBJ2-7, with 8 bases that match TRBD1. The CDR3 runs 14 residues. Germline-derived CDR1 and CDR2 are SGDLS and YYNGEE. V shed 0 bases, J shed 7 bases, and the junction held 6 bases outside the gene matches. In DNA, the CDR3 is TGTGCCAGCAGCGTAGGGACAGGGAATGGGGAGCAGTACTTC. Translated: CASSVGTGNGEQYF.

This chain links TRBV4-2 with TRBJ2-7; 9 nucleotides align to TRBD1. This CDR3 spans 18 amino acids. V gave up 1 base and J gave up 1 base; unmatched junction bases: 11. CDR1 and CDR2 from the germline V gene are LGHNA and YNFKEQ. The CDR3: CASSQGVGGTGNSYEQYF. DNA of the CDR3: TGTGCCAGCAGCCAAGGGGTGGGCGGGACAGGGAATTCCTACGAGCAGTACTTC.

This sequence joins TRBV5-6 and TRBJ2-3, with D perhaps matching TRBD1 or TRBD2 (6 bases each). The germline gives CDR1 SGHDT, CDR2 YYEEEE. The CDR3 loop spans 16 amino acids. The V end lost 1 base, the J end lost 2 bases, and 14 bases lay between the germline ends. CDR3 sequence reads: CASSLRGAQITDTQYF. CDR3 in DNA: TGTGCCAGCAGCTTGAGGGGGGCCCAGATCACAGATACGCAGTATTTT.

This clone was seen a few times. The chain carries TRBV11-2 and TRBJ1-1, with a tentative D call TRBD1 (5 bases). The CDR3 contains 13 residues. V was clipped by 1 base and J by 8 bases, with 11 bases between them. Germline CDR1 is SGHAT and CDR2 is FQNNGV. The CDR3 loop reads CASSLGRAGEAFF. In DNA form, the CDR3 reads TGTGCCAGCAGCTTAGGGCGGGCAGGGGAAGCTTTCTTT.

The chain joins TRBV2 to TRBJ1-1; D ambiguous. Per germline, CDR1 SNHLY and CDR2 FYNNEI. The CDR3 loop spans 11 amino acids. Deletions cut 8 bases from V and 1 base from J, with 5 bases between. The CDR3, as DNA: TGTGCCAGCTTTGAGAACACTGAAGCTTTCTTT. It specifies CASFENTEAFF.

This chain uses TRBV6-5 with TRBJ1-5; a possible D gene is TRBD1 (6 bases). The germline V and J ends were trimmed by 5 bases and 5 bases, with 13 bases remaining between them. The V gene's germline CDR1 is MNHEY and CDR2 SVGAGI. The CDR3 is 14 residues long. CDR3 sequence reads: CASSVTGEDQPQHF. CDR3 in DNA: TGTGCCAGCAGTGTGACAGGAGAAGATCAGCCCCAGCATTTT.

The chain uses TRBV20-1 and TRBJ1-1, with 8 bases that match TRBD1. After removal of 6 bases from V and 7 bases from J, the junction contained 4 bases not matched to a gene. CDR1 and CDR2 (germline): DFQATT, SNEGSKA (reference sequence). The CDR3 spans 11 residues. As DNA, the CDR3 is TGCAGTGCCTCGACAGGGGATGAAGCTTTCTTT. Its translation is CSASTGDEAFF.

V is TRBV7-9 and J is TRBJ2-7, with 12 bases identical to TRBD1. The CDR3 spans 14 residues. Trimming cost V 4 bases and J 4 bases; bases outside gene matches: 2. Germline CDR1 is SEHNR and CDR2 is FQNEAQ (reference sequence). CDR3 region: CASSWDRGPYEQYF. The DNA for the CDR3 is TGTGCCAGCAGCTGGGACAGGGGGCCGTACGAGCAGTACTTC.

The rearrangement joins TRBV19 to TRBJ1-5, with unresolved D. CDR1 LNHDA and CDR2 SQIVND come from the germline V gene (reference sequence). This CDR3 contains 16 residues. Trimming took off 5 bases at V and 3 bases at J, with 17 bases between the two ends. In DNA, the CDR3 is TGTGCCAGTAGTTACGGACTTACCTACCCCAATCAGCCCCAGCATTTT. Translation gives CASSYGLTYPNQPQHF.